A single T cell receptor beta chain is shown here with its context. These data come from a study of glioma-infiltrating T cells after dendritic cell vaccination. Assay used: immunoSEQ multiplex PCR; TCRdb lists only in-frame clones, some missing. The table shows 70,000 to 100,000 clones, with roughly four fifths occurring only once. CDR3 length: 13 amino acids. V dropped 7 bases and J dropped 3 bases, with 12 bases sitting between them. CDR1 is MNHNY, CDR2 SVGAGI, per germline (reference sequence). The time point denotes: after dendritic cell vaccination, including at tumor progression/relapse. The source is a human donor with glioblastoma. The sample was blood, taken after dendritic cell vaccination. The chain combines TRBV6-6 with TRBJ1-1; D is perhaps TRBD1 (5 bases). CDR3 sequence (DNA): TGTGCCAGCACCCGCGGGGGGGACACTGAAGCTTTCTTT. Protein product: CASTRGGDTEAFF.